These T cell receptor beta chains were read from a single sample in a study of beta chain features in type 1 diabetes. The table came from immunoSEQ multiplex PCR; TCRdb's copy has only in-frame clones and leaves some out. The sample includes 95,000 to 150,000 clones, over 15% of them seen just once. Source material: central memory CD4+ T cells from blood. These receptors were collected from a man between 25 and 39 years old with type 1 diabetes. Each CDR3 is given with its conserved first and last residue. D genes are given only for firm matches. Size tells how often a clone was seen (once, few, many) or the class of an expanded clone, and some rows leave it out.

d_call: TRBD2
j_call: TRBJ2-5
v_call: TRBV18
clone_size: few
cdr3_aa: CASSPSGDETQYF
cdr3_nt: TGTGCCAGCTCACCAAGCGGGGACGAGACCCAGTACTTC

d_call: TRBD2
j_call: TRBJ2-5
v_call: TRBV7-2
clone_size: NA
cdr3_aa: CASSPGLAGGETQYF
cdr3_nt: TGTGCCAGCAGCCCGGGACTAGCGGGGGGTGAGACCCAGTACTTC

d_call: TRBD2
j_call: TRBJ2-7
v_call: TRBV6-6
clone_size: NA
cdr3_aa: CASSYSRAGGSYEQYF
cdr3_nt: TGTGCCAGCAGTTACTCGCGAGCGGGGGGCTCCTACGAGCAGTACTTC

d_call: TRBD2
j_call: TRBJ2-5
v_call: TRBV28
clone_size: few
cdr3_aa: CASSPVGWSGGTQETQYF
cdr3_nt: TGTGCCAGCAGCCCCGTAGGTTGGAGCGGGGGGACCCAAGAGACCCAGTACTTC

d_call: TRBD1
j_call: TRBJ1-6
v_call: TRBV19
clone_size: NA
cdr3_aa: CASSIGTGGSDNSPLHF
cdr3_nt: TGTGCCAGTAGTATCGGGACAGGGGGTTCGGATAATTCACCCCTCCACTTT

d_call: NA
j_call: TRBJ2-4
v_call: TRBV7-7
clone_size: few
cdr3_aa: CASSPSDGDIQYF
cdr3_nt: TGTGCCAGCAGCCCATCGGACGGGGACATTCAGTACTTC

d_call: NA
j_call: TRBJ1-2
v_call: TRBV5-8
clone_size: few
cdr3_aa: CASRGDIKGYGYTF
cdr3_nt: TGTGCCAGCAGAGGGGATATAAAAGGGTATGGCTACACCTTC

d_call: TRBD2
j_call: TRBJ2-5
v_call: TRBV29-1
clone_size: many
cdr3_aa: CSVERGGADQYF
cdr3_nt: TGCAGCGTTGAACGCGGGGGGGCTGACCAGTACTTC

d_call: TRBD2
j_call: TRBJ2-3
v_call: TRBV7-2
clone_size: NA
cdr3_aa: CASSPRGRRGTSTDTQYF
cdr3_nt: TGTGCCAGCAGCCCGCGAGGGAGGCGGGGGACTAGCACAGATACGCAGTATTTT

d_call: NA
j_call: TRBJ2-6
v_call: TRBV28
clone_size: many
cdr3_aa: CASSFLASGANVLTF
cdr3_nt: TGTGCCAGCAGTTTCCTTGCGTCTGGGGCCAACGTCCTGACTTTC

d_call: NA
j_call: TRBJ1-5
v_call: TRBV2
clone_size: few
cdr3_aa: CASSPGVPHQPQHF
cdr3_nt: TGTGCCAGCAGCCCGGGGGTTCCCCATCAGCCCCAGCATTTT

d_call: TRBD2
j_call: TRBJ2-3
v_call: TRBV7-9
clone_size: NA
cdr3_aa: CASSFASGGADTQYF
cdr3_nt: TGTGCCAGCAGCTTTGCTAGCGGGGGGGCCGATACGCAGTATTTT

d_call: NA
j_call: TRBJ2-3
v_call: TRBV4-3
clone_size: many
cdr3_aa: CASSQDWQGGTDTQYF
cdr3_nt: TGCGCCAGCAGCCAAGATTGGCAGGGCGGCACAGATACGCAGTATTTT

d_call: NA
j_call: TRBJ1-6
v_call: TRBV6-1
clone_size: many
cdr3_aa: CASSEWVSSYNSPLHF
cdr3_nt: TGTGCCAGCAGTGAATGGGTTAGCTCCTATAATTCACCCCTCCACTTT

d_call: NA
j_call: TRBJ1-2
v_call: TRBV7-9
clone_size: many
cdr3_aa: CASSQTGFHGYTF
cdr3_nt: TGTGCCAGCAGCCAGACGGGGTTCCATGGCTACACCTTC

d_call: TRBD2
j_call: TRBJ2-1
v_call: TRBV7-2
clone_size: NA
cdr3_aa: CASTRNLVAGGLEQFF
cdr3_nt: TGTGCCAGCACCCGCAATCTGGTCGCGGGGGGGCTAGAGCAGTTCTTC

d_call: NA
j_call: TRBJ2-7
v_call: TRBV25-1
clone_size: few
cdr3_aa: CASSPHGGGYEQYF
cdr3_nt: TGTGCCAGCAGTCCCCATGGCGGAGGCTACGAGCAGTACTTC

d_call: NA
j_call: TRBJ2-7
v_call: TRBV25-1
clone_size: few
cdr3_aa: CASSLDSYEQYF
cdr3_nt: TGTGCCAGCTCTCTCGACAGTTACGAGCAGTACTTC

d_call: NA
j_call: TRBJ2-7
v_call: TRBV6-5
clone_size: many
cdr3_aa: CASSYPRQRPYEQYF
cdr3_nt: TGTGCCAGCAGTTACCCTCGTCAGCGACCCTACGAGCAGTACTTC

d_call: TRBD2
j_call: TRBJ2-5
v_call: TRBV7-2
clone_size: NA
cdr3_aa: CASASGGKETQYF
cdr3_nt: TGTGCCAGCGCTAGCGGGGGAAAGGAGACCCAGTACTTC

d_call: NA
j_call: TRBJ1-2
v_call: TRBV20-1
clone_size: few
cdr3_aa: CSARVNYGYTF
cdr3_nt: TGCAGTGCTAGAGTCAACTATGGCTACACCTTC

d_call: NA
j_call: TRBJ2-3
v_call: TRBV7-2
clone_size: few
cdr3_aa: CASSLSPDTQYF
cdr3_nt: TGTGCCAGCAGCTTATCCCCAGATACGCAGTATTTT

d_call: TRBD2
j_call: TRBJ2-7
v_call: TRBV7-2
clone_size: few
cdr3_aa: CASSFFKGTSFPYF
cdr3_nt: TGTGCCAGCAGCTTTTTCAAAGGGACTAGTTTTCCGTACTTC

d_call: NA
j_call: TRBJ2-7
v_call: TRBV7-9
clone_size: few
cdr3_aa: CASSLIMGGRYEQYF
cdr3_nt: TGTGCCAGCAGCTTAATCATGGGTGGGCGGTACGAGCAGTACTTC

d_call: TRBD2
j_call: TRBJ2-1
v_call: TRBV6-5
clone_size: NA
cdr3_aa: CASSSPGLAYNEQFF
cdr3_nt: TGTGCCAGCAGTTCCCCGGGACTAGCGTACAATGAGCAGTTCTTC

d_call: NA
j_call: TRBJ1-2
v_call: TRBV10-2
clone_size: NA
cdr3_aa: CASSDGRAGGYTF
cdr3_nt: TGCGCCAGCAGTGATGGCAGGGCTGGTGGCTACACCTTC

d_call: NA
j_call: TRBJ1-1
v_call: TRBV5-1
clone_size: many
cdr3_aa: CASTSGDPNTEAFF
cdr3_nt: TGCGCCAGCACTTCGGGGGACCCGAACACTGAAGCTTTCTTT

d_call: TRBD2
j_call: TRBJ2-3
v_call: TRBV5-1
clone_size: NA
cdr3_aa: CASQTGTSGNTDTQYF
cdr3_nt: TGCGCCAGCCAGACCGGGACTAGCGGAAACACAGATACGCAGTATTTT

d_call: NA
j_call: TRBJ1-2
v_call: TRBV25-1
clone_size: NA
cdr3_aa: CASSEQGNYGYTF
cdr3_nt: TGTGCCAGCAGTGAGCAGGGAAACTATGGCTACACCTTC

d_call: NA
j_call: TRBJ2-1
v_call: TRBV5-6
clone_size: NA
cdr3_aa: CASSLEAVSSYNEQFF
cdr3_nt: TGTGCCAGCAGCTTGGAGGCGGTGAGCTCCTACAATGAGCAGTTCTTC

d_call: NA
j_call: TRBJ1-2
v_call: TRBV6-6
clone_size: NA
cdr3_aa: CASSYSGFTTF
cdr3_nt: TGTGCCAGCAGTTACTCCGGGTTTACGACCTTC

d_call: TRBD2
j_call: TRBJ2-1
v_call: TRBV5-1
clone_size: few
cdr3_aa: CASSWNSGGSSSYNEQFF
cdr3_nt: TGCGCCAGCAGCTGGAATAGCGGGGGGTCGAGCTCCTACAATGAGCAGTTCTTC

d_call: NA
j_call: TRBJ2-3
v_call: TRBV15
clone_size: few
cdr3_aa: CATSGGGTDTQYF
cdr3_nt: TGTGCCACCAGCGGGGGCGGCACAGATACGCAGTATTTT

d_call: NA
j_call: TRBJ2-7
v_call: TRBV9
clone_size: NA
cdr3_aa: CASSVTQGFPPYEQYF
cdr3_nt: TGTGCCAGCAGCGTTACCCAGGGGTTCCCCCCCTACGAGCAGTACTTC

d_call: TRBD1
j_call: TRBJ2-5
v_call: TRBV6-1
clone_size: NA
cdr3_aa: CASLRDRPQETQYF
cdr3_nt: TGTGCCAGCTTACGGGACAGACCCCAAGAGACCCAGTACTTC

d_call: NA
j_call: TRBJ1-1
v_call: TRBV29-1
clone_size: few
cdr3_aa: CSVKIHANTEAFF
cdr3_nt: TGCAGCGTTAAGATACATGCGAACACTGAAGCTTTCTTT

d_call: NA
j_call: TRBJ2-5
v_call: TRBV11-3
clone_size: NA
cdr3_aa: CASSLGRETQYF
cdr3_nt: TGTGCCAGCAGCTTAGGAAGGGAGACCCAGTACTTC

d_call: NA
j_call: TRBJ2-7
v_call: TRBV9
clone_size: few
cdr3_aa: CASSARQSFSYEQYF
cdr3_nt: TGTGCCAGCAGCGCCCGACAGAGCTTTTCCTACGAGCAGTACTTC

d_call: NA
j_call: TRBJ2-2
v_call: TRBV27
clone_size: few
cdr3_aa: CASSPEGYTGELFF
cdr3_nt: TGTGCCAGCAGTCCCGAAGGGTACACCGGGGAGCTGTTTTTT

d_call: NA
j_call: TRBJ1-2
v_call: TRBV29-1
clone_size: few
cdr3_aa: CSVDVIGYGYTF
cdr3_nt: TGCAGCGTTGATGTAATAGGCTATGGCTACACCTTC

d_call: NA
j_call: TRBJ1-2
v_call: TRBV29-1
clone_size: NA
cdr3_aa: CSVEGQMYGYTF
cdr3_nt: TGCAGCGTTGAAGGCCAGATGTATGGCTACACCTTC

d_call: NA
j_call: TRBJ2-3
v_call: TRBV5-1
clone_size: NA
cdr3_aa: CASSLVSDTQYF
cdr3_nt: TGCGCCAGCAGCTTGGTTTCCGATACGCAGTATTTT

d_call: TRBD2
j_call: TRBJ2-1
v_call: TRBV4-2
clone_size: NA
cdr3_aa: CASSQDLRTSGGNEQFF
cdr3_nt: TGTGCCAGCAGCCAAGATTTAAGAACTAGCGGGGGCAATGAGCAGTTCTTC

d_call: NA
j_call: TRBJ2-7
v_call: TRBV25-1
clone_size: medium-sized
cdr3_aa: CASRDQERYEQYF
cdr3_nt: TGTGCCAGCAGGGACCAGGAGCGTTACGAGCAGTACTTC

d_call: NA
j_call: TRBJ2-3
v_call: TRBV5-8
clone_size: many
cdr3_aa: CASSSPTRTDTQYF
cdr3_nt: TGTGCCAGCAGTTCTCCGACCCGGACAGATACGCAGTATTTT

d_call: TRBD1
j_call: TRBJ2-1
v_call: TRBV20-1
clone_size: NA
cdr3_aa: CSAWTGNEQFF
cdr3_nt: TGCAGTGCTTGGACAGGAAATGAGCAGTTCTTC

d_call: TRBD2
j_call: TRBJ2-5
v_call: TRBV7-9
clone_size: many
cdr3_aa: CASSLDGTSIQTQYF
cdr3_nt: TGTGCCAGCAGCTTAGACGGGACTAGCATCCAGACCCAGTACTTC

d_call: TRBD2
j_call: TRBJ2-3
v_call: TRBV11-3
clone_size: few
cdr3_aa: CASSYEGLAGSTDTQYF
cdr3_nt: TGTGCCAGCAGCTATGAGGGACTAGCGGGAAGCACAGATACGCAGTATTTT

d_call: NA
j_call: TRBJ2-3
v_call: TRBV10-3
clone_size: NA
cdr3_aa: CAISERASVGDTQYF
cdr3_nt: TGTGCCATCAGTGAGAGGGCAAGTGTTGGAGATACGCAGTATTTT

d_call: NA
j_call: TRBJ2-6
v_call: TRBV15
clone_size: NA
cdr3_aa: CATSNGDGANVLTF
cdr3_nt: TGTGCCACCAGCAATGGAGATGGGGCCAACGTCCTGACTTTC

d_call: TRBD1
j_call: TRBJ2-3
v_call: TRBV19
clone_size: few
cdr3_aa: CASSVQGADTQYF
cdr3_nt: TGTGCCAGTAGTGTACAGGGGGCAGATACGCAGTATTTT